Shown below are 13 T cell receptor beta chains from a single sample sequenced in a study of beta chain features in type 1 diabetes. Their target antigens are unknown. The isolated RNA, all of it, was reverse transcribed, so expressed TCRB transcripts were what got sequenced. Assay used: immunoSEQ multiplex PCR; TCRdb lists only in-frame clones, some missing. Counted here are roughly 47,000 clones, around 45% occurring once; the ten biggest clones make up about 0.13%. Overall study results and limits: Moderate but significant shortening of TCRB CDR3s was recorded in all four CD4+ subsets from Type 1 diabetes patients.

The sample was stem cell memory CD4+ T cells from blood. The source of these receptors is a man between 25 and 39 years old with type 1 diabetes.

The chain carries TRBV7-8 and TRBJ2-3; 10 nucleotides agree with TRBD2. The V and J ends lost 1 base and 0 bases, in that order; junction bases with no gene match: 4. Per the germline V gene, CDR1 is SGHVS and CDR2 is FQNEAQ. The CDR3 has 17 residues. CDR3 sequence: CASSLGASGSSTDTQYF. As DNA, the CDR3 is TGTGCCAGCAGCTTAGGGGCTAGCGGGAGCAGCACAGATACGCAGTATTTT.

This clone appeared a few times. This chain joins TRBV29-1 and TRBJ2-5, with 8 bases that match TRBD2. V dropped 4 bases and J dropped 1; count of bases not matched to a gene: 2. The germline gives CDR1 SQVTM, CDR2 ANQGSEA. The CDR3 contains 13 residues. The CDR3 region is CSVVTSAQETQYF. CDR3 bases: TGCAGCGTTGTGACTAGCGCCCAAGAGACCCAGTACTTC.

This clone was seen only a few times. This sequence joins TRBV6-6 and TRBJ1-5; tentatively, D is TRBD1 (5 bases). CDR3 size: 13 residues. Germline V lookup: CDR1 MNHNY, CDR2 SVGAGI (reference sequence). Trimming shortened V by 9 bases and J by 7 bases, and 16 bases separated the two germline ends. CDR3 loop: CASSVGLYQPQHF. CDR3 DNA: TGTGCCAGTAGTGTGGGGCTTTACCAGCCCCAGCATTTT.

The genes are TRBV30 and TRBJ2-4; D gene unclear. Germline V CDR1 and CDR2: GTSNPN, SVGIG (reference sequence). V lost 3 bases to trimming and J lost 15 bases, with 21 bases between them. This CDR3 spans 13 amino acids. CDR3 in amino acids: CAWSDSVASSPYF. Written as DNA, the CDR3 is TGTGCCTGGAGCGACTCGGTGGCTTCTAGTCCGTACTTC.

The CDR3 is CASSPESGRYEKLFF. The CDR3 nucleotides read TGTGCCAGCAGCCCTGAATCAGGGAGGTATGAAAAACTGTTTTTT. The chain is built from TRBV7-2 and TRBJ1-4; TRBD1 is a possible D gene (5 bases). Germline V gene data show CDR1 as SGHTA and CDR2 as FQGNSA. The ends were cut back, 5 bases at V and 6 bases at J, with 16 bases in the middle. The CDR3 consists of 15 residues.

This clone occurred a few times. The V and J genes are TRBV27 and TRBJ1-2, with a possible D match to TRBD1 (5 bases). This CDR3 spans 15 amino acids. The germline V and J ends were trimmed by 6 bases and 0 bases, with 14 bases remaining between them. Germline CDR1 and CDR2: MNHEY and SMNVEV (reference sequence). DNA of the CDR3: TGTGCCAGCAGGAGGCAGGGTGCTGCTAACTATGGCTACACCTTC. Amino acid sequence: CASRRQGAANYGYTF.

This clone has more than one count but fewer than ten. The chain uses TRBV19 and TRBJ2-6; 8 bases are a match to TRBD1. Germline V gene data show CDR1 as LNHDA and CDR2 as SQIVND (reference sequence). The CDR3 is made up of 18 amino acids. The ends lost 5 bases at V and 0 bases at J; junction bases unmatched: 9. As DNA, the CDR3 is TGTGCCAGTAGTCTAACCGGGACAGGTAGCTCTGGGGCCAACGTCCTGACTTTC. As protein: CASSLTGTGSSGANVLTF.

The chain joins TRBV28 to TRBJ1-5; TRBD1 matches 10 bases. The length of the CDR3 is 16 residues. CDR1 MDHEN and CDR2 SYDVKM come from the germline V gene. V was pared by 5 bases and J by 1 base, with 5 bases of the junction left unmatched. Here the CDR3 DNA reads TGTGCCAGCAGTCAGACAGGGGGCGGAAGCAATCAGCCCCAGCATTTT. As protein: CASSQTGGGSNQPQHF.

The chain links TRBV5-4 to TRBJ2-1, with 7 positions matching TRBD2. V gave up 0 bases and J gave up 7 bases; unmatched junction bases: 10. CDR1 SGHNT and CDR2 YYREEE come from the germline V gene (reference sequence). The CDR3 has 16 amino acids. The CDR3 reads CASSLVGTIRANEQFF. The CDR3 DNA reads as TGTGCCAGCAGCTTGGTCGGGACTATTAGGGCGAATGAGCAGTTCTTC.

This clone was detected a few times. This rearrangement joins TRBV18 to TRBJ2-7, with unresolved D. V was pared by 1 base and J by 5 bases, with 3 bases between. Per germline, CDR1 KGHSH and CDR2 LQKENI. There are 11 residues in the CDR3. The DNA for the CDR3 is TGTGCCAGCTCACCACTCGACGAGCAGTACTTC. As protein: CASSPLDEQYF.

The chain combines TRBV5-4 with TRBJ2-7, with 9 bases matching TRBD1. Germline trimming cut 4 bases from V and 2 bases from J; bases unmatched to any gene: 7. The CDR3 spans 15 residues. CDR1 SGHNT and CDR2 YYREEE come from the germline V gene (reference sequence). CDR3 region: CASSGDREATYEQYF. DNA of the CDR3: TGTGCCAGCAGCGGGGACAGGGAAGCCACCTACGAGCAGTACTTC.

This clone was counted between two and nine times. The rearrangement links TRBV6-5 to TRBJ2-2, with TRBD1 matching 7 bases. CDR3 length: 15 residues. In germline, CDR1 is MNHEY, CDR2 SVGAGI. V lost 5 bases to trimming and J lost 0 bases; unmatched junction nucleotides: 3. This CDR3 reads CASSLGTANTGELFF. CDR3 bases: TGTGCCAGCAGTCTCGGGACAGCGAACACCGGGGAGCTGTTTTTT.

This chain joins TRBV28 and TRBJ2-1; 10 bases align to TRBD2. Looked up from germline, CDR1 is MDHEN and CDR2 is SYDVKM. The ends lost 8 bases at V and 8 bases at J; junction bases unmatched: 6. The length of the CDR3 is 13 residues. In nucleotides, the CDR3 is TGTGCCAGCCAAGCGGGAGGGGTTCATGAGCAGTTCTTC. Protein sequence: CASQAGGVHEQFF.